Reported below is one T cell receptor (beta chain). This sample stems from a study of blood T cell repertoires in COVID-19. Turning to the study itself: Material from acute and convalescent COVID-19 was sourced from the United States, Italy and Spain. The analysed material was cDNA or gDNA that came from T cells, B-cell-depleted T cells, or PBMCs.

V gave up 3 bases and J gave up 7 bases; unmatched junction bases: 7. CDR3 size: 15 residues. Germline CDR1 and CDR2: LNHDA and SQIVND (reference sequence). Only in-frame clones appear in the TCRdb table, and some are missing; sequencing was by immunoSEQ multiplex PCR. The table has about 200,000 clones, more than 75% seen once. Patients of the Seattle cohort, enrolled during active infection, were followed longitudinally. The sample comprised peripheral blood. This TCR was sampled from a woman in her fifties or sixties with COVID-19, enrolled during active disease. The chain joins TRBV19 to TRBJ2-1, with TRBD1 matching 9 bases. The DNA of the CDR3 is TGTGCCAGTAGTATGTTCGGGACAGGGAGGAATGAGCAGTTCTTC. Translated, it gives CASSMFGTGRNEQFF.